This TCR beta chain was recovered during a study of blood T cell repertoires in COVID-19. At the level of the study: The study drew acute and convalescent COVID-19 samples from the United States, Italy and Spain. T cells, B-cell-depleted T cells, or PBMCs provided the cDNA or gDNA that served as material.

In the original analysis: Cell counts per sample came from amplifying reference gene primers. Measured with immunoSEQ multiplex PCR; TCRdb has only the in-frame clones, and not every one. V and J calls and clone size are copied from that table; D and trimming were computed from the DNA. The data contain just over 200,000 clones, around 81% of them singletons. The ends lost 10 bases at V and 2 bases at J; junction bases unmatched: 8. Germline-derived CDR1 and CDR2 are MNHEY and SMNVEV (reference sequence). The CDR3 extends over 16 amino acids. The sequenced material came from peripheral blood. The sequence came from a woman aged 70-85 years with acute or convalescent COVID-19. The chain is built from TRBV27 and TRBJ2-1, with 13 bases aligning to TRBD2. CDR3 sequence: CATQLAGGPTYNEQFF. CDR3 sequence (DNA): TGTGCCACCCAACTAGCGGGAGGGCCTACCTACAATGAGCAGTTCTTC.